The clone carrying this T cell receptor beta chain showed up many times. Antigen unknown. V dropped 7 bases and J dropped 4 bases, with 14 bases sitting between them. The CDR3 contains 13 residues. Germline V gene lookup returns CDR1 SQVTM and CDR2 ANQGSEA. The sample belongs to a study of molecular identifiers for immune sequencing clone quantification. Whole-study findings and limits: Amid one million naive cells, spiked Jurkat TCR RNA from one cell was reportedly still detectable.

MiXCR, applied by TCRdb to the PCR reads, yields one record per CDR3 protein. The sample contains about 640,000 distinct CDR3 sequences, around 20% of which appear only once. This TCR came from a human donor in good health. Some libraries in this study had Jurkat cell RNA spiked in. What was sequenced was naive CD8+ T cells from blood, with Jurkat cell RNA spiked in. Subset reported: FACS-sorted CD8+CD4-CCR7+CD45RA+ naive T cells. The rearrangement uses TRBV29-1 and TRBJ2-1; D may be TRBD1 (7 bases). The CDR3 region is CSARGVRYNEQFF. The CDR3 region has the DNA TGCAGCGCCAGGGGGGTGAGGTACAATGAGCAGTTCTTC.